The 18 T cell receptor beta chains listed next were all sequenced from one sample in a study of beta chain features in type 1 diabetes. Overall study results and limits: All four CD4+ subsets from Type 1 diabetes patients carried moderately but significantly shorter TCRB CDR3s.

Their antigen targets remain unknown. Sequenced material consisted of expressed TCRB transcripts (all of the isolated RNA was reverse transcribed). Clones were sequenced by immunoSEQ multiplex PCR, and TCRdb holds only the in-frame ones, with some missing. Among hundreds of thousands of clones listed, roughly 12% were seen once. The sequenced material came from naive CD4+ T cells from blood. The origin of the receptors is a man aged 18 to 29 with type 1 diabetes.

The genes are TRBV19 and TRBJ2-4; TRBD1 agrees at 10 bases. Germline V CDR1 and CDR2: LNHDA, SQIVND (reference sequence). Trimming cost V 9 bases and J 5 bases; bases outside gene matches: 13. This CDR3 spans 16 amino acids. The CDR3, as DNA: TGTGCCAGCGCCTTAGGAGGACAGGGGGAACAAAACATTCAGTACTTC. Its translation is CASALGGQGEQNIQYF.

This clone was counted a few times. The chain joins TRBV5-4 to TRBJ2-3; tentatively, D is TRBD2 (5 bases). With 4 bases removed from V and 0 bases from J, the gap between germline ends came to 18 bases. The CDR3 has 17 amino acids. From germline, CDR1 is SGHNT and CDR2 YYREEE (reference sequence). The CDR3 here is CASSTGGQALSTDTQYF. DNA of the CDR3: TGTGCCAGCAGCACGGGCGGGCAGGCCCTTAGCACAGATACGCAGTATTTT.

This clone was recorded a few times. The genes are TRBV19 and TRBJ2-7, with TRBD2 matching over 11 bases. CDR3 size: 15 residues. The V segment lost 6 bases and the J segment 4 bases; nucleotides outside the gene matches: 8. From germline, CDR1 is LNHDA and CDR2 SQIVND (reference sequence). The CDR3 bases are TGTGCCAGTAGCCGCGAGGGACTAGCGGCTTACGAGCAGTACTTC. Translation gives CASSREGLAAYEQYF. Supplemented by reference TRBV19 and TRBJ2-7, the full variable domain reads DGGITQSPKYLFRKEGQNVTLSCEQNLNHDAMYWYRQDPGQGLRLIYYSQIVNDFQKGDIAEGYSVSREKKESFPLTVTSAQKNPTAFYLCASSREGLAAYEQYFGPGTRLTVT.

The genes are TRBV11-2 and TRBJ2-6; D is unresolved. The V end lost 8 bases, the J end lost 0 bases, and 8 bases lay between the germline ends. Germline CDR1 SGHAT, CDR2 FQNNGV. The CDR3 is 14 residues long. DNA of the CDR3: TGTGCCAGCGTTCTCGGCTCTGGGGCCAACGTCCTGACTTTC. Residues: CASVLGSGANVLTF.

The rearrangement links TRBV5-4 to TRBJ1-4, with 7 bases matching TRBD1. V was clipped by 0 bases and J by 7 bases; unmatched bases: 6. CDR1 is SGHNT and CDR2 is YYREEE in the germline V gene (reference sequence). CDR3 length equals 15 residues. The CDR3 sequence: CASSLAQGEGEKLFF. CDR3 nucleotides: TGTGCCAGCAGCTTGGCGCAGGGGGAAGGTGAAAAACTGTTTTTT.

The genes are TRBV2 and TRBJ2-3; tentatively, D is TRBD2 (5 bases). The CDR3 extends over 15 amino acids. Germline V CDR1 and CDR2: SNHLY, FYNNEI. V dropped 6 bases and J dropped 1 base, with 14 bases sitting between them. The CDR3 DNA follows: TGTGCCAGCAGGCCCACTAGGTTTCGCACAGATACGCAGTATTTT. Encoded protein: CASRPTRFRTDTQYF.

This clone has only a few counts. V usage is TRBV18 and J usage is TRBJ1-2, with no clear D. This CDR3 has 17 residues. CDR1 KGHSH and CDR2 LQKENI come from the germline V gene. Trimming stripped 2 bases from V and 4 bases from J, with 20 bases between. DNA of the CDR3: TGTGCCAGCTCACCAGGATCGGGGTCGGGGATAAGCTATGGCTACACCTTC. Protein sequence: CASSPGSGSGISYGYTF.

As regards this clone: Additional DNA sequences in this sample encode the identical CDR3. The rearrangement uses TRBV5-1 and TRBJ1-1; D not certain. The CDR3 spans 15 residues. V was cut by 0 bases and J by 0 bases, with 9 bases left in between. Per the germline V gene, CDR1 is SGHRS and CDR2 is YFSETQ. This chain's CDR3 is CASSLEAGLNTEAFF. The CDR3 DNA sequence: TGCGCCAGCAGCTTGGAGGCAGGACTGAACACTGAAGCTTTCTTT. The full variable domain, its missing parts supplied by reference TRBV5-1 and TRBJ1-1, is KAGVTQTPRYLIKTRGQQVTLSCSPISGHRSVSWYQQTPGQGLQFLFEYFSETQRNKGNFPGRFSGRQFSNSRSEMNVSTLELGDSALYLCASSLEAGLNTEAFFGQGTRLTVV.

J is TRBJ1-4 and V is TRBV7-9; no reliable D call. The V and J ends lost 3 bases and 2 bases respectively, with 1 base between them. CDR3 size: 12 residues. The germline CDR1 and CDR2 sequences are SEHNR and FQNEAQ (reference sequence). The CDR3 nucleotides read TGTGCCAGCAGCTTTACTAATGAAAAACTGTTTTTT. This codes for CASSFTNEKLFF.

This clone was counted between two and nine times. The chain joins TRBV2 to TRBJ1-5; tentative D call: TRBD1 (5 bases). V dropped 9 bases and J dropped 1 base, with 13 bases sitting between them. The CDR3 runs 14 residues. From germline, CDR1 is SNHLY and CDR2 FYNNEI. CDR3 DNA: TGTGCCAGTACGACAGTCTCGAGCAATCAGCCCCAGCATTTT. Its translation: CASTTVSSNQPQHF.

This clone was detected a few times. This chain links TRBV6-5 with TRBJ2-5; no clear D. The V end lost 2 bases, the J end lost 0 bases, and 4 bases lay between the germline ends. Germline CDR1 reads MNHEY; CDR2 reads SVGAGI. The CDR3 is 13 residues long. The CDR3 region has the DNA TGTGCCAGCAGTTACCTGAACCAAGAGACCCAGTACTTC. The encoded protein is CASSYLNQETQYF.

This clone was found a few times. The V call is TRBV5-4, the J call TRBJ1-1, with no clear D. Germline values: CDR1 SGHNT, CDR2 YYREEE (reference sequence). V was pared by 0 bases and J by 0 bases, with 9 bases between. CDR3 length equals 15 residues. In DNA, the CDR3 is TGTGCCAGCAGCTTGGGCGCCAGTTTGAACACTGAAGCTTTCTTT. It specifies CASSLGASLNTEAFF.

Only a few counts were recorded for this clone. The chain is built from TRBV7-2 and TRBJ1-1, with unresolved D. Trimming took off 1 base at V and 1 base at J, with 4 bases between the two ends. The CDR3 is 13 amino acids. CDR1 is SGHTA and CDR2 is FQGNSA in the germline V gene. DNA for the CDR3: TGTGCCAGCAGCTTAGTAGCGAACACTGAAGCTTTCTTT. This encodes CASSLVANTEAFF.

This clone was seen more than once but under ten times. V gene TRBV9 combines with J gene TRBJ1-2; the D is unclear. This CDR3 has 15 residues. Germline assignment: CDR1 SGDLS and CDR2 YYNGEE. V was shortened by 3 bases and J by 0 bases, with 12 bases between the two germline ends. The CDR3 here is CASSEGESANYGYTF. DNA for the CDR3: TGTGCCAGCAGCGAAGGAGAATCAGCTAACTATGGCTACACCTTC. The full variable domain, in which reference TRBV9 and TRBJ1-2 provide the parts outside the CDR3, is DSGVTQTPKHLITATGQRVTLRCSPRSGDLSVYWYQQSLDQGLQFLIQYYNGEERAKGNILERFSAQQFPDLHSELNLSSLELGDSALYFCASSEGESANYGYTFGSGTRLTVV.

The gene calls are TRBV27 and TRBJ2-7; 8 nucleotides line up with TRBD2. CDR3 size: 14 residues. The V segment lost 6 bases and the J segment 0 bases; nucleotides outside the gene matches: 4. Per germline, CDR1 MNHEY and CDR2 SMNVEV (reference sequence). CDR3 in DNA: TGTGCCAGCAGATTTAGCGGGGACTCCTACGAGCAGTACTTC. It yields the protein CASRFSGDSYEQYF.

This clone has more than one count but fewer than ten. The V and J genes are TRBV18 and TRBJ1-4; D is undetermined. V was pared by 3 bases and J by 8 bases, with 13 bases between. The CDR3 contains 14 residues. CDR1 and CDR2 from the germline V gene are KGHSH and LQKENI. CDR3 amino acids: CASSPGRVAEKLFF. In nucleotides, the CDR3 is TGTGCCAGCTCACCGGGAAGGGTTGCCGAAAAACTGTTTTTT.

CDR3 in DNA: TGTGCCAGTAGTATTTGGGGGGAAGATACGCAGTATTTT. Its translation: CASSIWGEDTQYF. This chain links TRBV19 with TRBJ2-3, with D maybe TRBD2 (6 bases). V was cut by 3 bases and J by 5 bases, with 9 bases left in between. Germline lookup yields CDR1 LNHDA and CDR2 SQIVND (reference sequence). The CDR3 is made up of 13 amino acids.

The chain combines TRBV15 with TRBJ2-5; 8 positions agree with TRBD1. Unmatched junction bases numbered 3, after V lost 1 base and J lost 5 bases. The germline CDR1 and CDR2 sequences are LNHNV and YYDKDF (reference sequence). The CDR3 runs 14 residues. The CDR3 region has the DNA TGTGCCACCAGCAGAGGGGACAGGAGGGAGACCCAGTACTTC. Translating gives CATSRGDRRETQYF.